The 32 T cell receptor beta chains below were found in one sample sequenced in a study of blood T cell repertoires in COVID-19. The repertoire was sequenced with immunoSEQ multiplex PCR; TCRdb's copy has only in-frame clones and lacks some. The table lists approximately 300,000 clones, under 95% of them singletons, with around a sixth in the top ten. The source material was PBMCs or T cells enriched from blood (not recorded which). These receptors were obtained from a woman aged 30 to 39 who had recovered from COVID-19.

V and J are TRBV2 and TRBJ2-6, with unresolved D. Between the trimmed V and J ends, which lost 6 bases and 0 bases, there was a span of 6 bases. There are 14 residues in the CDR3. The germline gives CDR1 SNHLY, CDR2 FYNNEI. CDR3 coding DNA: TGTGCCAGCAGCGCGAACTCTGGGGCCAACGTCCTGACTTTC. It is translated as CASSANSGANVLTF.

This rearrangement joins TRBV5-6 to TRBJ2-1; D not resolved. This CDR3 has 16 residues. Per germline, CDR1 SGHDT and CDR2 YYEEEE. V lost 0 bases and J 4 bases, leaving 14 bases between the germline ends. In DNA, the CDR3 is TGTGCCAGCAGCTTGGGGGCAGGCCGCCAATACAATGAGCAGTTCTTC. This sequence encodes CASSLGAGRQYNEQFF.

J is TRBJ1-1 and V is TRBV3-1 (or the pseudogene TRBV3-2), with D perhaps matching TRBD1 (6 bases). The CDR3 runs 13 residues. Germline V gene sequence: CDR1 LGHDT, CDR2 YNNKEL (reference sequence). V shed 2 bases and J shed 7 bases, with 11 bases lying between them. The CDR3 loop is CASSQPGQIEAFF. CDR3 DNA: TGTGCCAGCAGCCAACCTGGACAGATTGAAGCTTTCTTT.

This chain links TRBV4-3 with TRBJ2-3, with TRBD2 matching 10 bases. V trimming: 4 bases; J trimming: 5 bases; junction bases outside the gene matches: 12. Per germline, CDR1 LGHNA and CDR2 YSLEER. The CDR3 covers 17 residues. CDR3 protein: CASSRVAGGLGIDTQYF. The DNA for the CDR3 is TGCGCCAGCAGCCGCGTAGCGGGGGGTTTGGGTATAGATACGCAGTATTTT.

The V call is TRBV11-3, the J call TRBJ1-2; D is possibly TRBD1 (6 bases). V lost 5 bases and J 6 bases, leaving 10 bases between the germline ends. Germline V lookup: CDR1 SGHNT, CDR2 YENEEA. The CDR3 has 12 amino acids. The CDR3 DNA reads TGTGCCAGCAGCCTAGGGGGGGATGGCTACACCTTC. As protein: CASSLGGDGYTF.

This clone was seen a handful of times. This chain joins TRBV30 and TRBJ2-2, with D maybe TRBD1 (6 bases). The CDR3 is made up of 13 amino acids. Trimming removed 4 bases at V and 7 bases at J, with 13 bases between. The V gene's germline CDR1 is GTSNPN and CDR2 SVGIG (reference sequence). The DNA for the CDR3 is TGTGCCTGGATGCAGGGGTGGGACGGGGAGCTGTTTTTT. Its protein product is CAWMQGWDGELFF.

This clone was found once. This chain connects TRBV19 to TRBJ2-3; 9 nucleotides match TRBD2. The J segment lost 4 bases and the V segment lost 5 bases, leaving 10 bases of the junction unmatched. The CDR3 runs to 16 residues. Germline CDR1 reads LNHDA; CDR2 reads SQIVND (reference sequence). This CDR3 reads CASSLLAGTRPDTQYF. As DNA, the CDR3 is TGTGCCAGTAGTCTCCTAGCGGGAACCCGCCCAGATACGCAGTATTTT.

The gene calls are TRBV10-3 and TRBJ1-1; D may be TRBD1 (5 bases). CDR3 size: 14 residues. The V gene lost 3 bases and the J gene lost 4 bases, with 12 bases spanning the gap. Germline-derived CDR1 and CDR2 are ENHRY and SYGVKD. CDR3 sequence reads: CAISDSRGVTEAFF. CDR3 nucleotide sequence: TGTGCCATCAGTGACTCCCGGGGGGTCACTGAAGCTTTCTTT.

With regard to this clone: The junction departs from the called germline gene at one end, perhaps through a read error. The chain uses TRBV28 and TRBJ1-2; the D gene is possibly TRBD1 (5 bases). This CDR3 comprises 12 residues. CDR1 is MDHEN, CDR2 SYDVKM, per germline. The CDR3 bases are TGTGCCAGCAGTATACCCGGGACTGCCCACTCCTTC. This sequence encodes CASSIPGTAHSF.

The chain couples TRBV7-3 to TRBJ2-2; 7 bases fit TRBD1. Germline V gives CDR1 SGHTA, CDR2 FQGTGA. The ends lost 1 base at V and 5 bases at J; junction bases unmatched: 4. The CDR3 consists of 15 residues. The chain's CDR3 is CASSLNTGQTGELFF. In nucleotides, the CDR3 is TGTGCCAGCAGCTTAAACACGGGACAGACCGGGGAGCTGTTTTTT.

The chain couples TRBV5-1 to TRBJ1-5; TRBD1 is a possible D gene (5 bases). This CDR3 contains 14 residues. With 1 base removed from V and 9 bases from J, the gap between germline ends came to 14 bases. CDR1 is SGHRS and CDR2 is YFSETQ in the germline V gene. CDR3 sequence (DNA): TGCGCCAGCAGCTTGTTTGGCCTGGGGGGGCCCCAGCATTTT. Residues: CASSLFGLGGPQHF.

The chain combines TRBV3-1 (or the pseudogene TRBV3-2) with TRBJ2-1, with D perhaps TRBD2 (6 bases). The CDR3 loop spans 14 amino acids. Germline lookup yields CDR1 LGHDT and CDR2 YNNKEL (reference sequence). V gave up 11 bases and J gave up 3 bases, with 17 bases separating them. The CDR3 loop is CASRPGLNYNEQFF. CDR3 coding DNA: TGTGCCTCCCGGCCGGGACTGAACTACAATGAGCAGTTCTTC.

This clone appeared once. The chain couples TRBV6-2 or TRBV6-3 to TRBJ1-6, with unresolved D. V was pared by 2 bases and J by 9 bases, with 14 bases between. CDR3 length: 15 amino acids. Germline V lookup: CDR1 MNHEY, CDR2 SVGEGT. The chain's CDR3 is CASSYRTGRSSPLHF. The CDR3, as DNA: TGTGCCAGCAGTTACCGGACGGGAAGGAGTTCACCCCTCCACTTT.

This CDR3 reads CASSVATGVTYGYTF. For the CDR3, the DNA is TGTGCCAGCAGCGTAGCGACAGGGGTAACGTATGGCTACACCTTC. The V and J genes are TRBV9 and TRBJ1-2, with 8 bases aligning to TRBD1. J was trimmed by 5 bases and V by 0 bases; bases with no gene match: 6. CDR1 and CDR2 (germline): SGDLS, YYNGEE. The CDR3 runs to 15 residues.

The V and J genes are TRBV4-3 and TRBJ2-7, with 7 positions matching TRBD1. CDR1 and CDR2 from the germline V gene are LGHNA and YSLEER. CDR3 length: 15 residues. The junction had 3 bases not matched to a gene; V was cut back by 0 bases and J by 1 base. In nucleotides, the CDR3 is TGCGCCAGCAGCCAAGACCGGGGACAGTCCTACGAGCAGTACTTC. It encodes CASSQDRGQSYEQYF.

The rearrangement joins TRBV18 to TRBJ1-5; D is ambiguous. The CDR3 has 13 residues. Trimming removed 3 bases from V and 6 bases from J, with 9 bases in between. Germline assignment: CDR1 KGHSH and CDR2 LQKENI. DNA for the CDR3: TGTGCCAGCTCACCCGGGTCCGGTCAGCCCCAGCATTTT. Encoded protein: CASSPGSGQPQHF. The full variable domain, with the rest looked up from reference TRBV18 and TRBJ1-5, is NAGVMQNPRHLVRRRGQEARLRCSPMKGHSHVYWYRQLPEEGLKFMVYLQKENIIDESGMPKERFSAEFPKEGPSILRIQQVVRGDSAAYFCASSPGSGQPQHFGDGTRLSIL.

The V and J genes are TRBV5-5 and TRBJ1-3; no clear D. V was shortened by 0 bases and J by 0 bases, with 13 bases between the two germline ends. The germline V gene encodes CDR1 SGHKS and CDR2 YYEKEE (reference sequence). There are 17 residues in the CDR3. This CDR3 is CASSLGPGSLSGNTIYF. Here the CDR3 DNA reads TGTGCCAGCAGCTTGGGGCCAGGCTCCCTCTCTGGAAACACCATATATTTT.

The chain couples TRBV7-2 to TRBJ2-1, with D uncertain. The CDR3 length is 15 residues. Germline V gives CDR1 SGHTA, CDR2 FQGNSA. Trimming stripped 1 base from V and 0 bases from J, with 7 bases between. The CDR3: CASSLDRSSYNEQFF. The CDR3 nucleotides read TGTGCCAGCAGCTTAGACCGTAGCTCCTACAATGAGCAGTTCTTC.

The CDR3 coding sequence is TGTGCCAGCAGCAAGGGACAGGGGAGAGGTACGGATAATTCACCCCTCCACTTT. Translating it yields CASSKGQGRGTDNSPLHF. The chain employs TRBV21-1 and TRBJ1-6; the table's D call TRBD1 went unverified against the DNA. TRBV21-1 is recorded as a pseudogene. This CDR3 region has 18 residues.

J is TRBJ2-1 and V is TRBV29-1, with TRBD1 as a possible D gene (6 bases). Deletions cut 6 bases from V and 2 bases from J, with 11 bases between. Germline CDR1 SQVTM, CDR2 ANQGSEA. The CDR3 consists of 13 residues. This CDR3 is CSVSRGAYNEQFF. The CDR3 nucleotides read TGCAGCGTCTCCAGGGGAGCCTACAATGAGCAGTTCTTC.

The chain has TRBV5-1 and TRBJ1-1; D unresolved. The germline V gene has CDR1 SGHRS and CDR2 YFSETQ. V lost 4 bases and J lost 2, with 12 bases in between. The CDR3 runs 14 residues. The DNA for the CDR3 is TGCGCCAGCAGCCCCTCCCCTATTAACACTGAAGCTTTCTTT. Its translation is CASSPSPINTEAFF.

J is TRBJ1-2 and V is TRBV9; 7 bases line up with TRBD1. The CDR3 length is 13 residues. Germline trimming cut 6 bases from V and 7 bases from J; bases unmatched to any gene: 9. Germline V lookup: CDR1 SGDLS, CDR2 YYNGEE. The CDR3, as DNA: TGTGCCAGCACCCCCCAGGGGGTGGGTGGCTACACCTTC. This codes for CASTPQGVGGYTF.

The chain employs TRBV5-8 and TRBJ1-2; 7 bases match TRBD1. This CDR3 region has 13 residues. Germline V gene sequence: CDR1 SGHTS, CDR2 YDEGEE. J was trimmed by 8 bases and V by 4 bases; bases with no gene match: 8. CDR3 in DNA: TGTGCCAGCAGCCCCCCGACAGGGAGAGGCTACACCTTC. Its translation: CASSPPTGRGYTF.

Remarks on this clone: Other DNA sequences in the sample encode the same CDR3. The DNA for the CDR3 is TGTGCCAGCACTATGAACACTGAAGCTTTCTTT. Translating it yields CASTMNTEAFF. The chain employs TRBV2 and TRBJ1-1; D gene ambiguous. The CDR3 runs to 11 residues. Per the germline V gene, CDR1 is SNHLY and CDR2 is FYNNEI. The V end lost 7 bases, the J end lost 0 bases, and 3 bases lay between the germline ends.

This clone appeared a single time. The genes are TRBV29-1 and TRBJ1-1; TRBD1 agrees at 7 bases. This CDR3 is 11 amino acids long. Germline CDR1 reads SQVTM; CDR2 reads ANQGSEA. V dropped 7 bases and J dropped 3; count of bases not matched to a gene: 2. CDR3 sequence (DNA): TGCAGCGCCACAGGGGACACTGAAGCTTTCTTT. Translated, it gives CSATGDTEAFF.

The chain employs TRBV6-5 and TRBJ1-2; weak D call: TRBD1 (6 bases). Trimming stripped 6 bases from V and 8 bases from J, with 19 bases between. CDR1 and CDR2 (germline): MNHEY, SVGAGI. The CDR3 is 14 amino acids. The CDR3 DNA reads as TGTGCCAGCAGGCGCCCGACCGGGGGGGGCGGCTACACCTTC. Translating gives CASRRPTGGGGYTF.

The V call is TRBV18, the J call TRBJ2-1; 14 bases line up with TRBD2. J gave up 0 bases and V 0 bases, and 4 bases lay outside the gene matches. Germline assignment: CDR1 KGHSH and CDR2 LQKENI. CDR3 length: 19 residues. The CDR3 sequence: CASSPPGLAGVRSYNEQFF. The CDR3 DNA follows: TGTGCCAGCTCACCACCGGGACTAGCGGGGGTACGCTCCTACAATGAGCAGTTCTTC. The full variable domain, its missing parts supplied by reference TRBV18 and TRBJ2-1, is NAGVMQNPRHLVRRRGQEARLRCSPMKGHSHVYWYRQLPEEGLKFMVYLQKENIIDESGMPKERFSAEFPKEGPSILRIQQVVRGDSAAYFCASSPPGLAGVRSYNEQFFGPGTRLTVL.

The gene calls are TRBV28 and TRBJ2-7, with 7 positions matching TRBD2. The germline gives CDR1 MDHEN, CDR2 SYDVKM. The J segment lost 1 base and the V segment lost 1 base, leaving 7 bases of the junction unmatched. The CDR3 has 16 amino acids. In DNA form, the CDR3 reads TGTGCCAGCAGTTTATTCCTCGCGGGGGTATCCTACGAGCAGTACTTC. The encoded protein is CASSLFLAGVSYEQYF.

The chain is built from TRBV4-2 and TRBJ2-7; 8 positions match TRBD2. The trim removed 2 bases at V and 6 bases at J, leaving 9 bases unmatched. The CDR3 is 15 residues long. CDR1 is LGHNA and CDR2 is YNFKEQ in the germline V gene. The CDR3 region is CASSQFGAGEGEQYF. Written as DNA, the CDR3 is TGTGCCAGCAGCCAATTCGGAGCGGGAGAAGGCGAGCAGTACTTC.

The chain is built from TRBV7-8 and TRBJ2-7, with D unclear. Trimming took off 5 bases at V and 4 bases at J, with 6 bases between the two ends. This CDR3 is built from 11 residues. Germline values: CDR1 SGHVS, CDR2 FQNEAQ. The CDR3 DNA sequence: TGTGCCAGCAGCGCCCGGTACGAGCAGTACTTC. This translates into CASSARYEQYF.

In this sample, this clone turned up a few times. The chain carries TRBV19 and TRBJ1-5, with TRBD1 identical over 7 bases. Germline values: CDR1 LNHDA, CDR2 SQIVND (reference sequence). The CDR3 sequence is 17 residues long. The ends lost 6 bases at V and 6 bases at J; junction bases unmatched: 17. CDR3 sequence: CASSMAGSLQGGQPQHF. Here the CDR3 DNA reads TGTGCCAGTAGCATGGCAGGAAGTCTGCAGGGGGGTCAGCCCCAGCATTTT.

This chain joins TRBV13 and TRBJ2-5, with 7 positions matching TRBD1. The CDR3 is made up of 14 amino acids. Unmatched junction bases numbered 6, after V lost 5 bases and J lost 3 bases. CDR1 is PRHDT and CDR2 is FYEKMQ in the germline V gene (reference sequence). In nucleotides, the CDR3 is TGTGCCAGCAGCCTCCGGGACAGCGAAGAGACCCAGTACTTC. Its protein is CASSLRDSEETQYF.